This T cell receptor (beta chain) was observed in a study of Graves' ophthalmopathy and Graves' hyperthyroidism. This CDR3 is built from 13 residues. With 4 bases removed from V and 4 bases from J, the gap between germline ends came to 11 bases. Germline CDR1 LGHNA, CDR2 YNFKEQ. The sequenced template was RNA, covering the TCR beta CDR3 region. In the first round, RT-PCR was carried out with HTBI primers, and a multiplex PCR formed the second round. MiXCR, run by TCRdb on the multiplex PCR reads, gives a single entry per CDR3 protein. The sample carries 600,000 to 700,000 distinct CDR3 sequences, more than 40% recorded once.

The origin of this receptor is an adult man with Graves' ophthalmopathy. The chain couples TRBV4-2 to TRBJ2-7; D may match TRBD1 or TRBD2 (5 bases each). Sequenced sample: peripheral blood. The CDR3: CASSPTWGYEQYF. CDR3 nucleotide sequence: TGTGCCAGCAGCCCCACGTGGGGGTACGAGCAGTACTTC.